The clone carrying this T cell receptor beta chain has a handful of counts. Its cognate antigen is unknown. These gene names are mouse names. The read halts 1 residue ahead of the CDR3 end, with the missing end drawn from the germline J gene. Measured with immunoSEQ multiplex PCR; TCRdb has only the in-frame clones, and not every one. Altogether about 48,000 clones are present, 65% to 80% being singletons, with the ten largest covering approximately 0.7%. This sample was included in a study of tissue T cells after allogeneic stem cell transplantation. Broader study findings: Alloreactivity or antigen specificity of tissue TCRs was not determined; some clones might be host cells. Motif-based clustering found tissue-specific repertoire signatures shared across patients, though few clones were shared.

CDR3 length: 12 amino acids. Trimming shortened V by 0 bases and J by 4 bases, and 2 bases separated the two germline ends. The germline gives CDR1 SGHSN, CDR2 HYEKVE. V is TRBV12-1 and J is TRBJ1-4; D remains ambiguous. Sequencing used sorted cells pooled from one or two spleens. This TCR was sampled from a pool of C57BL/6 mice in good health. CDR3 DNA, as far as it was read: TGTGCCAGCTCTCTCGGCAACGAAAGATTATTT. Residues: CASSLGNERLF. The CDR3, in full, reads CASSLGNERLFF.